This T cell receptor (beta chain) was identified during a study of blood T cell repertoires in COVID-19. For the study at large: Samples came from the United States, Italy and Spain, spanning acute and convalescent COVID-19.

The V gene lost 2 bases and the J gene lost 6 bases, with 10 bases spanning the gap. Germline V CDR1 and CDR2: MDHEN, SYDVKM. CDR3 size: 13 residues. Generated by immunoSEQ multiplex PCR, the TCRdb table keeps only in-frame clones and is missing some. This sample has about 85,000 clones, with around 87% found just once. The sample taken for sequencing was peripheral blood. The origin of this receptor is a woman at least 80 years old with active or convalescent COVID-19. The V and J genes are TRBV28 and TRBJ1-2, with D hard to call. This CDR3 is CASSLGVTDGYTF. CDR3 nucleotides: TGTGCCAGCAGTTTAGGAGTGACCGATGGCTACACCTTC.